This T cell receptor beta chain was captured in a study of blood T cell repertoires in COVID-19. Measured with immunoSEQ multiplex PCR; TCRdb has only the in-frame clones, and not every one. The sample lists 250,000 to 300,000 clones; approximately 84% were seen once. This CDR3 is built from 11 residues. Trimming took off 6 bases at V and 12 bases at J, with 15 bases between the two ends. Sequencing was done on a sample of PBMCs or T cells enriched from blood (not recorded which). The sequence derives from a woman aged 45-60 years who had been exposed to COVID-19. The V and J genes are TRBV12-3 or TRBV12-4 and TRBJ2-7, with D possibly matching TRBD2 (6 bases). CDR3 in DNA: TGTGCCAGCAGCCGAGACGGGGGTCCGTACTTC. This gives the protein CASSRDGGPYF.